This is a list of T cell receptor beta chains from one sample in a study of prognosis after radiotherapy for stage I lung cancer. In TCRdb, the multiplex PCR reads were re-called with MiXCR into one record per CDR3 protein. Here the sample spans 15,000 to 20,000 distinct CDR3 sequences, roughly 28% being singletons. This material consisted of PBMCs, taken before or after stereotactic body radiation therapy (not recorded which). The source of these receptors is a donor aged 50 or older with non-small cell lung cancer. Both conserved end residues are part of each CDR3. A D gene is named only where the DNA matches it firmly. Not all rows give a size; the values are once, few, many and, for expanded clones, a class.

V	J	D	size	CDR3	DNA
TRBV28	TRBJ1-4	TRBD1	many	CASTQGPNNEKLFF	TGTGCCAGCACACAGGGGCCGAACAATGAAAAACTGTTTTTT
TRBV2	TRBJ1-5	-	many	CASSEWGGQPQHF	TGTGCCAGCAGTGAATGGGGGGGTCAGCCCCAGCATTTT
TRBV6-1	TRBJ2-7	-	-	CASSLGASTRNEQYF	TGTGCCAGCAGCCTAGGGGCAAGCACCCGCAACGAGCAGTACTTC
TRBV10-2	TRBJ2-3	TRBD2	many	CASRKGLAGTDTQYF	TGCGCCAGCCGGAAGGGACTAGCGGGAACCGATACGCAGTATTTT
TRBV5-1	TRBJ2-3	TRBD2	many	CASSSSPASGSGDTQYF	TGCGCCAGCAGCTCATCACCTGCTAGCGGGAGTGGTGATACGCAGTATTTT
TRBV20-1	TRBJ2-5	TRBD1	many	CSAYRGAGETQYF	TGCAGTGCCTACAGGGGGGCGGGGGAGACCCAGTACTTC
TRBV20-1	TRBJ2-7	TRBD2	-	CSARNSGNVGAYEKYF	TGCAGTGCTAGGAATAGCGGGAACGTCGGGGCCTACGAGAAGTACTTC
TRBV10-3	TRBJ1-1	-	many	CAISEGTTNTEAFF	TGTGCCATCAGTGAGGGGACAACGAACACTGAAGCTTTCTTT
TRBV6-5	TRBJ1-1	TRBD1	many	CASSSGTGGTEAFF	TGTGCCAGCAGTTCGGGGACAGGGGGGACTGAAGCTTTCTTT
TRBV2	TRBJ2-7	-	many	CASQDTNSYEQYF	TGTGCCAGCCAGGACACGAACTCCTACGAGCAGTACTTC
TRBV19	TRBJ2-2	TRBD1	-	CTSSIQLETGGTGELFF	TGTACCAGTAGTATTCAATTGGAGACAGGGGGCACCGGGGAGCTGTTTTTT
TRBV19	TRBJ2-7	TRBD1	many	CASSIGTGGYEQYF	TGTGCCAGTAGTATCGGGACAGGGGGCTACGAGCAGTACTTC
TRBV10-3	TRBJ2-3	-	many	CAISEKPSSTDTQYF	TGTGCCATCAGTGAGAAGCCTTCTAGCACAGATACGCAGTATTTT
TRBV10-2	TRBJ2-7	TRBD2	many	CASSESSVAGDLEQYF	TGCGCCAGCAGTGAGTCGAGCGTAGCGGGAGATTTGGAGCAGTACTTC
TRBV3-1	TRBJ1-5	TRBD1	many	CASSQFGTANQPQHF	TGTGCCAGCAGCCAATTCGGGACAGCCAATCAGCCCCAGCATTTT
TRBV27	TRBJ2-3	TRBD2	medium-sized	CASSLERDPGTDTQYF	TGTGCCAGCAGTTTAGAGCGGGACCCAGGCACAGATACGCAGTATTTT
TRBV19	TRBJ1-6	-	many	CASSSVGSSYNSPLHF	TGTGCCAGTAGCTCCGTAGGGAGCTCCTATAATTCACCCCTCCACTTT
TRBV19	TRBJ2-7	-	many	CASSPGLFTYEQYF	TGTGCCAGTAGCCCGGGACTGTTTACCTACGAGCAGTACTTC
TRBV19	TRBJ2-5	-	many	CASSSTPGETQYF	TGTGCCAGTAGCAGCACACCCGGAGAGACCCAGTACTTC